The T cell receptor beta chain described here comes from a study of blood T cells in healthy people across ages. As regards this clonotype: What it binds is unknown.

Total RNA, at least 6 micrograms per sample, came from PBMCs. Study-wide results and caveats: The study found TCR beta diversity correlated strongly with naive T cell percentage. Estimates of diversity drawn from one million T cells were considered underestimates. Leaving the PBMCs unsorted stopped any conclusive comparison of naive versus antigen-experienced cells.

The V gene end was trimmed by 6 bases and the J gene end by 1 base; junction bases not matched to a gene: 9. The CDR3 consists of 18 residues. Sample-barcoded 5' priming and a J-beta primer mix drove a second PCR of roughly 6 to 12 cycles. Using its own MiXCR run on the 5' RACE reads, TCRdb lists one record per CDR3 protein. There are under 2 million distinct CDR3 sequences in the sample; around 35% occur only once, and about 11% lies in the top ten. The TCR was taken from a woman aged 25 to 39 in good health. Material for sequencing was blood. The chain has TRBV12-3 or TRBV12-4 and TRBJ2-3; 14 bases agree with TRBD2. The CDR3 nucleotides read TGTGCCAGCAGCAAGGGGACTAGCGGGAGACTAGGCACAGATACGCAGTATTTT. This translates into CASSKGTSGRLGTDTQYF.